The 3 T cell receptor beta chains presented below share a single source sample, sequenced in a study of cytomegalovirus exposure and HLA in healthy donors. This PCR relied on a set of 60 Vbeta primers and 13 Jbeta primers. The protocol was immunoSEQ multiplex PCR, while the TCRdb copy is restricted to in-frame clones and leaves out a portion. The data hold approximately 90,000 clones, with approximately 80% observed a single time. The source material was PBMCs. These receptors were collected from a man aged 30 to 45 in good health and CMV-seronegative.

CDR3 sequence (DNA): TGTGCCAGCAGCTTAGCGCCCCCGGGATGGGCCTACGAGCAGTACTTC. It translates to CASSLAPPGWAYEQYF. This chain uses TRBV7-6 with TRBJ2-7, with D maybe TRBD2 (5 bases). V gave up 0 bases and J gave up 2 bases, with 14 bases separating them. The CDR3 runs to 16 residues. Germline CDR1 is SGHVS and CDR2 is FNYEAQ. The full variable domain, with the rest looked up from reference TRBV7-6 and TRBJ2-7, is GAGVSQSPRYKVTKRGQDVALRCDPISGHVSLYWYRQALGQGPEFLTYFNYEAQQDKSGLPNDRFSAERPEGSISTLTIQRTEQRDSAMYRCASSLAPPGWAYEQYFGPGTRLTVT.

This chain links TRBV5-1 with TRBJ1-4; 7 bases align to TRBD1. Germline CDR1 is SGHRS and CDR2 is YFSETQ. Trimming removed 4 bases from V and 7 bases from J; junction bases left unmatched: 7. The CDR3 runs to 14 residues. The CDR3 loop reads CASSPQTGVEKLFF. The CDR3 nucleotides read TGCGCCAGCAGCCCCCAAACAGGGGTTGAAAAACTGTTTTTT.

This clone appeared many times. V and J are TRBV11-3 and TRBJ1-2; 7 positions agree with TRBD1. The CDR3 sequence is 13 residues long. The germline V gene has CDR1 SGHNT and CDR2 YENEEA. V shed 3 bases and J 11 bases; nucleotides not matched to a gene: 9. CDR3 DNA sequence: TGTGCCAGCAGCTTGACACAGGGGAGAGGTTACACCTTC. Protein: CASSLTQGRGYTF.